The subject of this entry is one T cell receptor beta chain. Germline CDR1 reads MDHEN; CDR2 reads SYDVKM. CDR3 length: 15 amino acids. Trimming shortened V by 2 bases and J by 3 bases, and 11 bases separated the two germline ends. The data are from a study of cytomegalovirus exposure and HLA in healthy donors. The PCR contained 60 Vbeta and 13 Jbeta primers. As processed by the authors: The count from a later analysis was 79 million or so unique TCR beta chains, about 9.9 million of them shared. The protocol was immunoSEQ multiplex PCR, while the TCRdb copy is restricted to in-frame clones and leaves out a portion. Clone size and V and J calls were adopted from that table, with D and trimming inferred from the DNA. The sample shows approximately 170,000 clones, roughly two thirds of them seen only once.

Input material: PBMCs. The receptor was derived from a woman between 18 and 29 years old in good health and CMV-seropositive. The rearrangement links TRBV28 to TRBJ1-5, with TRBD1 as a possible D gene (6 bases). CDR3 region: CASSLRTGINQPQHF. The CDR3 region has the DNA TGTGCCAGCAGTTTAAGAACAGGGATCAATCAGCCCCAGCATTTT.